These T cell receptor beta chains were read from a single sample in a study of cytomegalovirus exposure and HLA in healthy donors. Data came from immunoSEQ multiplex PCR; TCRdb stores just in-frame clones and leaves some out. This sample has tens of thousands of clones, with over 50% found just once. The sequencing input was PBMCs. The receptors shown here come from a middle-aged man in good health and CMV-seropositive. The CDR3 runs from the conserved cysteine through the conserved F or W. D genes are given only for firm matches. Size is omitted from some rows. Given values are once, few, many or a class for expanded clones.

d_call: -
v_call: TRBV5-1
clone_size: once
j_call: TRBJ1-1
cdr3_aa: CASSLAGNTEAFF
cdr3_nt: TGCGCCAGCAGCTTGGCAGGGAACACTGAAGCTTTCTTT

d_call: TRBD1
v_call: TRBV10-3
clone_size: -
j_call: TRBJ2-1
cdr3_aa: CAISDGTGGINEQFF
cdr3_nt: TGTGCCATCAGCGATGGGACAGGGGGGATCAATGAGCAGTTCTTC

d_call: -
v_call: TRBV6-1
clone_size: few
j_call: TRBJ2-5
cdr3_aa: CASMEGAGETQYF
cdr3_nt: TGTGCCAGCATGGAGGGGGCTGGGGAGACCCAGTACTTC

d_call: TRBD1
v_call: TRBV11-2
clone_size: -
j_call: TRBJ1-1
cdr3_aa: CASSPRGRVDTEAFF
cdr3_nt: TGTGCCAGCAGCCCCAGGGGGCGAGTGGACACTGAAGCTTTCTTT

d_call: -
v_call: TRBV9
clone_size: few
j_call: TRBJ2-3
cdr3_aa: CASSVDLLATQYF
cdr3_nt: TGTGCCAGCAGCGTAGACCTGCTAGCTACGCAGTATTTT

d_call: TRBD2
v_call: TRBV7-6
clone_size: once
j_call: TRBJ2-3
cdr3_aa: CASSLVAGGFTDTQYF
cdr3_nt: TGTGCCAGCAGCTTAGTAGCGGGGGGGTTCACAGATACGCAGTATTTT

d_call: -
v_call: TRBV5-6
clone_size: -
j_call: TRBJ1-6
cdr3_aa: CASSLVGGGSLYNSPLHF
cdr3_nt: TGTGCCAGCAGCTTGGTAGGCGGGGGCAGTCTCTATAATTCACCCCTCCACTTT

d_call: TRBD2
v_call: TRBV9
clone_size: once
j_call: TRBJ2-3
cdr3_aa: CASSAPSGGHTDTQYF
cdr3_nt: TGTGCCAGCAGCGCCCCGAGCGGGGGGCACACAGATACGCAGTATTTT

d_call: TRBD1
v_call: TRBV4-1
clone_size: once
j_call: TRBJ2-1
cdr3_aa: CASSLNRGNEQFF
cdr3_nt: TGCGCCAGCAGCCTAAACAGGGGCAATGAGCAGTTCTTC

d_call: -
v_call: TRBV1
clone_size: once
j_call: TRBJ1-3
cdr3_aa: CTSSQDDRGTFPSGNTIYF
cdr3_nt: TGCACCAGCAGCCAAGACGATCGGGGTACGTTCCCCTCTGGAAACACCATATATTTT

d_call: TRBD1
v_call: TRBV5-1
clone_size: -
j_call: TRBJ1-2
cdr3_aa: CASSRDRTNYGYTF
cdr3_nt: TGCGCCAGCAGCAGGGACAGAACTAACTATGGCTACACCTTC

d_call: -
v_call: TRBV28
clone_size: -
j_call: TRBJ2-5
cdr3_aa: CASSFWGEKQETQYF
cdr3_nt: TGTGCCAGCAGTTTTTGGGGAGAGAAACAAGAGACCCAGTACTTC

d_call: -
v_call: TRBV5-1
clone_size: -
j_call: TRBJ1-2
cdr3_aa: CASSLSGLDGYTF
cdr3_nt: TGCGCCAGCAGCTTGTCAGGCCTGGATGGCTACACCTTC

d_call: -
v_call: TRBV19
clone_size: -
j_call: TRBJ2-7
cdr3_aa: CASSIGDKAYEQYF
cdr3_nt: TGTGCCAGTAGTATAGGGGACAAAGCCTACGAGCAGTACTTC

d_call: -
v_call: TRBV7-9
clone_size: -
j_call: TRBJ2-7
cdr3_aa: CASSLEGGTDEQYF
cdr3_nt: TGTGCCAGCAGCTTAGAGGGGGGGACCGACGAGCAGTACTTC

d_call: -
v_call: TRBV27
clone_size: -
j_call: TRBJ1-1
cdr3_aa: CASSLSIGAGEAFF
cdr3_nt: TGTGCCAGCAGTTTATCGATTGGGGCAGGGGAAGCTTTCTTT

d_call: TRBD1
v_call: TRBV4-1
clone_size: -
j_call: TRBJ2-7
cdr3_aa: CASSPDRGWYEQYF
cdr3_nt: TGCGCCAGCAGCCCCGACAGGGGTTGGTACGAGCAGTACTTC

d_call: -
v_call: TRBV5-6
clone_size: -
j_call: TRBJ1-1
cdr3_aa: CASSLKGVGTEAFF
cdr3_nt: TGTGCCAGCAGCTTAAAGGGGGTGGGGACTGAAGCTTTCTTT

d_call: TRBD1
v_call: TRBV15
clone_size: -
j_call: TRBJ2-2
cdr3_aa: CATSRDRGRGTGELFF
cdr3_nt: TGTGCCACCAGCAGGGACAGGGGGCGGGGCACCGGGGAGCTGTTTTTT

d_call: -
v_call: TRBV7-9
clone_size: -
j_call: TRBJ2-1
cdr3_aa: CASSFPRGRDEQFF
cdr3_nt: TGTGCCAGCAGCTTCCCCCGTGGCAGGGATGAGCAGTTCTTC

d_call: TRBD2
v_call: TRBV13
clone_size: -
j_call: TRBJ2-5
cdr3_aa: CASSLGRAGGEETQYF
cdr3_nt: TGTGCCAGCAGCTTAGGCCGAGCGGGGGGTGAAGAGACCCAGTACTTC

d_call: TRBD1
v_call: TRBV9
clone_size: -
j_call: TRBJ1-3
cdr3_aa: CASSGGQGGNTIYF
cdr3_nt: TGTGCCAGCAGCGGTGGACAGGGAGGAAACACCATATATTTT

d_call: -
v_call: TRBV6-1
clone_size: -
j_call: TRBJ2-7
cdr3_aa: CASSAGLTYEQYF
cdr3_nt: TGTGCCAGCAGTGCGGGACTTACCTACGAGCAGTACTTC

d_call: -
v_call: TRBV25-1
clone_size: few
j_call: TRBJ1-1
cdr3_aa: CASSPGYAEAFF
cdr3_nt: TGTGCCAGCAGCCCAGGGTACGCTGAAGCTTTCTTT

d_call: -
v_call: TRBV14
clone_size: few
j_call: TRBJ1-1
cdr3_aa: CASSQVGIWGKYTEAFF
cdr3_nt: TGTGCCAGCAGCCAAGTAGGGATTTGGGGCAAATACACTGAAGCTTTCTTT

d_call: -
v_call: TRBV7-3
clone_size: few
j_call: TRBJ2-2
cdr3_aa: CASRAGHPTGELFF
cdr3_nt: TGTGCCAGCAGAGCGGGACACCCCACCGGGGAGCTGTTTTTT

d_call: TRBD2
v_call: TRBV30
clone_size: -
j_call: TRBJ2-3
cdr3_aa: CAWSVLAGGPTDTQYF
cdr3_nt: TGTGCCTGGAGTGTACTAGCGGGGGGCCCCACAGATACGCAGTATTTT

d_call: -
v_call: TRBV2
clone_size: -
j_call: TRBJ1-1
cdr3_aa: CASRTQGTRGGTEAFF
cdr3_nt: TGTGCCAGCAGGACTCAGGGAACTAGGGGAGGCACTGAAGCTTTCTTT

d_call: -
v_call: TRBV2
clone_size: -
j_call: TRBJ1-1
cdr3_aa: CASIVRGRDTEAFF
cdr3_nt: TGTGCCAGCATAGTGCGGGGTCGTGACACTGAAGCTTTCTTT

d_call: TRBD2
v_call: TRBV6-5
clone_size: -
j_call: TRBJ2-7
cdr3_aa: CASSSGGAPTYEQYF
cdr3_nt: TGTGCCAGCAGTTCCGGGGGGGCCCCAACCTACGAGCAGTACTTC

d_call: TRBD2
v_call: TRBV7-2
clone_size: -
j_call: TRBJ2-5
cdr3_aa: CASSLSLAGGNQETQYF
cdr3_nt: TGTGCCAGCAGCTTAAGCCTAGCGGGGGGAAACCAAGAGACCCAGTACTTC

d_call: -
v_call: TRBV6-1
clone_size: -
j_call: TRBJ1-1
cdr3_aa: CASSEVPGSTEAFF
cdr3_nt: TGTGCCAGCAGTGAAGTGCCTGGCAGCACTGAAGCTTTCTTT

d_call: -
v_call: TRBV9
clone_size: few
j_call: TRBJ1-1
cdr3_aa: CASSGGMSLNTEAFF
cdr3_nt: TGTGCCAGCAGCGGGGGCATGAGCTTGAACACTGAAGCTTTCTTT

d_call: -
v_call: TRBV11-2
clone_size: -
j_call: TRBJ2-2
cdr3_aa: CASSLDTLYERKSTGELFF
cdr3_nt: TGTGCCAGCAGCTTAGATACCCTCTATGAGCGTAAAAGCACCGGGGAGCTGTTTTTT

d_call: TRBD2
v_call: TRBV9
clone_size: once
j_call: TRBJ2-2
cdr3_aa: CASSVVRTSGVTGELFF
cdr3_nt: TGTGCCAGCAGCGTAGTTAGAACTAGCGGGGTCACCGGGGAGCTGTTTTTT